This passage covers 26 T cell receptor beta chains from one sample sequenced in a study of cytomegalovirus exposure and HLA in healthy donors. The PCR was carried out with 60 Vbeta primers and 13 Jbeta primers. Here immunoSEQ multiplex PCR was the method, and the copy in TCRdb shows in-frame clones only, minus some. The table includes approximately 130,000 clones, approximately 78% detected once. The specimen sequenced was PBMCs. These receptors came from a woman aged 50 to 65 in good health and CMV-seropositive.

This clone was detected only a few times. The V call is TRBV9, the J call TRBJ1-2; 10 positions agree with TRBD1. Germline CDR1 reads SGDLS; CDR2 reads YYNGEE. The CDR3 has 15 amino acids. With V trimmed by 2 bases and J by 5 bases, 6 bases remained unmatched. The CDR3 spells CASSVDGTGVYGYTF. CDR3 in DNA: TGTGCCAGCAGCGTCGATGGGACAGGGGTTTATGGCTACACCTTC.

This rearrangement joins TRBV5-1 to TRBJ1-1, with D perhaps TRBD1 (5 bases). Germline V lookup: CDR1 SGHRS, CDR2 YFSETQ. The CDR3 has 15 residues. V lost 2 bases and J 1 base, leaving 12 bases between the germline ends. This chain's CDR3 is CASSFTMTANTEAFF. CDR3 nucleotides: TGCGCCAGCAGCTTTACGATGACAGCGAACACTGAAGCTTTCTTT.

This chain joins TRBV4-2 and TRBJ2-4; a weak D match, TRBD1 (5 bases). V was pared by 5 bases and J by 3 bases, with 14 bases between. Looked up from germline, CDR1 is LGHNA and CDR2 is YNFKEQ. The CDR3 sequence is 15 residues long. The CDR3: CASSSLDSIKNIQYF. The CDR3 DNA reads TGTGCCAGCAGCTCCCTCGACAGTATCAAAAACATTCAGTACTTC.

A few counts support this clone. The J gene is TRBJ2-7, the V gene TRBV11-2; 8 bases are shared with TRBD1. Losses at the gene ends were 2 bases for V and 2 bases for J; bases not matched to a gene: 5. Germline CDR1 and CDR2: SGHAT and FQNNGV. The CDR3 length is 15 residues. Here the CDR3 DNA reads TGTGCCAGCAGCTTAAGAGGGACAGGACCCTACGAGCAGTACTTC. Protein: CASSLRGTGPYEQYF.

This chain connects TRBV18 to TRBJ1-1, with D tentatively TRBD1 (5 bases). V dropped 7 bases and J dropped 1 base, with 16 bases sitting between them. Germline CDR1 is KGHSH and CDR2 is LQKENI. This CDR3 is 15 amino acids long. The CDR3 sequence is CASCSGGVQNTEAFF. The CDR3 DNA reads TGTGCCAGCTGCTCGGGGGGGGTTCAGAACACTGAAGCTTTCTTT. The variable domain in full, completed from reference TRBV18 and TRBJ1-1, reads NAGVMQNPRHLVRRRGQEARLRCSPMKGHSHVYWYRQLPEEGLKFMVYLQKENIIDESGMPKERFSAEFPKEGPSILRIQQVVRGDSAAYFCASCSGGVQNTEAFFGQGTRLTVV.

This chain links TRBV23-1 with TRBJ1-5, with 7 bases fitting TRBD1. TRBV23-1 is flagged as an ORF with uncertain function. J gave up 4 bases and V 1 base, and 13 bases lay outside the gene matches. The CDR3 consists of 18 residues. The CDR3 reads CASSQCTGQPLVNQPQHF. The CDR3 coding sequence is TGCGCCAGCAGTCAATGCACGGGACAGCCGCTTGTTAATCAGCCCCAGCATTTT.

The rearrangement joins TRBV7-4 to TRBJ2-1; possibly TRBD1 for D (5 bases). The V and J ends lost 6 bases and 0 bases respectively, with 9 bases between them. Germline CDR1 reads SGHVT; CDR2 reads SQSDAQ. This CDR3 comprises 14 residues. The CDR3 region has the DNA TGTGCCAGCAGTTACAGGCCCTCCTACAATGAGCAGTTCTTC. Translated: CASSYRPSYNEQFF.

The rearrangement uses TRBV18 and TRBJ2-7, with D perhaps matching TRBD1 (6 bases). V lost 5 bases and J lost 0, with 17 bases in between. The CDR3 runs 16 residues. Germline V gene lookup returns CDR1 KGHSH and CDR2 LQKENI. CDR3 amino acids: CASSRYGGLSSYEQYF. For the CDR3, the DNA is TGTGCCAGCTCAAGGTATGGGGGCCTCAGCTCCTACGAGCAGTACTTC. The whole variable domain, remainder taken from reference TRBV18 and TRBJ2-7, is NAGVMQNPRHLVRRRGQEARLRCSPMKGHSHVYWYRQLPEEGLKFMVYLQKENIIDESGMPKERFSAEFPKEGPSILRIQQVVRGDSAAYFCASSRYGGLSSYEQYFGPGTRLTVT.

This sequence joins TRBV18 and TRBJ2-7; D is possibly TRBD2 (6 bases). This CDR3 contains 15 residues. Germline assignment: CDR1 KGHSH and CDR2 LQKENI. The germline V and J ends were trimmed by 6 bases and 4 bases, with 19 bases remaining between them. Here the CDR3 reads CASSVRDNGRYEQYF. CDR3 sequence (DNA): TGTGCCAGCTCGGTACGGGATAACGGGAGATACGAGCAGTACTTC.

The J gene is TRBJ1-4, the V gene TRBV5-1, with D tentatively TRBD1 (6 bases). Trimming took off 4 bases at V and 8 bases at J, with 15 bases between the two ends. Germline V CDR1 and CDR2: SGHRS, YFSETQ. The CDR3 extends over 14 amino acids. The CDR3: CASSGRGGEEKLFF. DNA of the CDR3: TGCGCCAGCAGCGGGCGAGGGGGGGAAGAAAAACTGTTTTTT.

The rearrangement uses TRBV7-2 and TRBJ2-7; 11 bases match TRBD2. Germline V gene data show CDR1 as SGHTA and CDR2 as FQGNSA. The CDR3 extends over 15 amino acids. Trimming removed 1 base from V and 4 bases from J; junction bases left unmatched: 3. The CDR3 DNA follows: TGTGCCAGCAGCTTAGTTAGCGGGGGGGCGTACGAGCAGTACTTC. Translating gives CASSLVSGGAYEQYF.

There are a few counts of this clone. The chain has TRBV6-5 and TRBJ2-4, with TRBD1 matching 9 bases. Trimming removed 6 bases from V and 8 bases from J; junction bases left unmatched: 11. This CDR3 has 15 amino acids. The germline V gene has CDR1 MNHEY and CDR2 SVGAGI. CDR3 in DNA: TGTGCCAGCAGCCGGACAGGGGAGGGTGCGGACATTCAGTACTTC. It encodes CASSRTGEGADIQYF.

V is TRBV18 and J is TRBJ1-1, with D perhaps TRBD1 (5 bases). In germline, CDR1 is KGHSH, CDR2 LQKENI. Trimming pared 3 bases from V and 1 base from J, leaving 18 bases between. The CDR3 is made up of 17 amino acids. In DNA, the CDR3 is TGTGCCAGCTCACCGCAGGGTTCTCGAACTCCGAACACTGAAGCTTTCTTT. Translation: CASSPQGSRTPNTEAFF.

This chain joins TRBV7-2 and TRBJ1-6; D gene unclear. The length of the CDR3 is 13 residues. Germline V gene lookup returns CDR1 SGHTA and CDR2 FQGNSA. Trimming cost V 4 bases and J 6 bases, with 7 bases left between them. The CDR3 loop reads CASSSRVNSPLHF. CDR3 in DNA: TGTGCCAGCAGCTCGAGGGTTAATTCACCCCTCCACTTT.

CDR3 amino acids: CASSDGAGYTNEQFF. For the CDR3, the DNA is TGCGCCAGCAGCGACGGAGCGGGGTACACCAATGAGCAGTTCTTC. This chain joins TRBV5-1 and TRBJ2-1, with 7 bases matching TRBD2. Trimming removed 4 bases from V and 6 bases from J; junction bases left unmatched: 10. There are 15 residues in the CDR3. In germline, CDR1 is SGHRS, CDR2 YFSETQ.

Concerning this clone: Germline and junction disagree at one end, which may indicate a read error. This chain joins TRBV7-7 and TRBJ2-3; 10 nucleotides agree with TRBD2. Per germline, CDR1 SSHAT and CDR2 FNYEAQ (reference sequence). The CDR3 spans 16 residues. CDR3 amino acids: CASSSKSGGAPDTQYF. In nucleotides, the CDR3 is TGTGCTAGCAGCTCAAAAAGCGGGGGGGCCCCAGATACGCAGTATTTT. The full variable domain, with the rest looked up from reference TRBV7-7 and TRBJ2-3, is GAGVSQSPRYKVTKRGQDVTLRCDPISSHATLYWYQQALGQGPEFLTYFNYEAQPDKSGLPSDRFSAERPEGSISTLTIQRTEQRDSAMYRCASSSKSGGAPDTQYFGPGTRLTVL.

This clone was picked up a small number of times. V and J are TRBV18 and TRBJ1-1; 7 bases map to TRBD1. This CDR3 has 15 residues. Germline V lookup: CDR1 KGHSH, CDR2 LQKENI. After removal of 5 bases from V and 0 bases from J, the junction contained 6 bases not matched to a gene. CDR3 in DNA: TGTGCCAGCTCATCTCGAACAGGGGTGAACACTGAAGCTTTCTTT. Amino acids: CASSSRTGVNTEAFF. Looking up the rest from reference TRBV18 and TRBJ1-1 gives the full variable domain: NAGVMQNPRHLVRRRGQEARLRCSPMKGHSHVYWYRQLPEEGLKFMVYLQKENIIDESGMPKERFSAEFPKEGPSILRIQQVVRGDSAAYFCASSSRTGVNTEAFFGQGTRLTVV.

The chain employs TRBV7-3 and TRBJ2-1, with a tentative D call TRBD2 (6 bases). V was shortened by 4 bases and J by 10 bases, with 17 bases between the two germline ends. This CDR3 is built from 14 residues. Germline CDR1 SGHTA, CDR2 FQGTGA. CDR3 DNA: TGTGCCAGCAGCTCCTTTTCTACTAGCAGCGAGCAGTTCTTC. Protein: CASSSFSTSSEQFF.

The CDR3, as DNA: TGTGCTAGTGGTTTGTACTCTACCGTCCTTCCCACAGATACGCAGTATTTT. It codes for CASGLYSTVLPTDTQYF. J is TRBJ2-3 and V is TRBV12-5; no firm D call. V was shortened by 2 bases and J by 2 bases, with 17 bases between the two germline ends. Germline CDR1 and CDR2: LGHNT and FRNRAP. The CDR3 loop spans 17 amino acids.

The chain carries TRBV11-2 and TRBJ1-1, with D perhaps matching TRBD1 (5 bases). V dropped 1 base and J dropped 0 bases, with 18 bases sitting between them. Per germline, CDR1 SGHAT and CDR2 FQNNGV. The CDR3 runs 18 residues. The CDR3 DNA reads as TGTGCCAGCAGCTTAGTTCATCGGGGGAGGTCCATGAACACTGAAGCTTTCTTT. This sequence encodes CASSLVHRGRSMNTEAFF.

The V gene is TRBV28, the J gene TRBJ1-1; the match to TRBD1 covers 9 bases. This CDR3 has 16 amino acids. J gave up 4 bases and V 4 bases, and 10 bases lay outside the gene matches. Germline V gene lookup returns CDR1 MDHEN and CDR2 SYDVKM. The DNA of the CDR3 is TGTGCCAGCAGTTCCCCCACAGGGGGCAAGGGCACTGAAGCTTTCTTT. Protein sequence: CASSSPTGGKGTEAFF.

This clone was seen a single time. The CDR3 bases are TGCGCCAGCAGCCCGACGGGTGTCTATGGCTACACCTTC. Protein product: CASSPTGVYGYTF. This rearrangement joins TRBV5-1 to TRBJ1-2; D call uncertain. Germline V gives CDR1 SGHRS, CDR2 YFSETQ. V lost 4 bases, J lost 4 bases, and 11 bases lay in between. The CDR3 runs to 13 residues.

This clone was seen a few times. The V call is TRBV7-9, the J call TRBJ1-5; 8 nucleotides match TRBD1. Losses at the gene ends were 5 bases for V and 3 bases for J; bases not matched to a gene: 3. CDR1 is SEHNR and CDR2 is FQNEAQ in the germline V gene (reference sequence). CDR3 size: 14 residues. The DNA of the CDR3 is TGTGCCAGCAGCCAGGGACAGGTCAATCAGCCCCAGCATTTT. It yields the protein CASSQGQVNQPQHF.

The rearrangement joins TRBV29-1 to TRBJ2-1; 13 nucleotides line up with TRBD2. Germline trimming cut 4 bases from V and 0 bases from J; bases unmatched to any gene: 9. The CDR3 is 18 amino acids. Germline loops: CDR1 SQVTM, CDR2 ANQGSEA. This CDR3 reads CSVVGTSGTKSSYNEQFF. The CDR3 DNA reads TGCAGCGTTGTTGGGACTAGCGGGACCAAGAGCTCCTACAATGAGCAGTTCTTC.

This chain connects TRBV18 to TRBJ2-3; weak D call: TRBD2 (6 bases). Germline assignment: CDR1 KGHSH and CDR2 LQKENI. The CDR3 runs to 15 residues. Deletions cut 4 bases from V and 6 bases from J, with 17 bases between. CDR3 region: CASSQLGGAGDTQYF. The CDR3 nucleotides read TGTGCCAGCTCACAACTAGGCGGGGCCGGTGATACGCAGTATTTT.

The CDR3 bases are TGTGCAAGTCGCTTACAGGACAGCTCTGGGGCCAACGTCCTGACTTTC. Amino acids: CASRLQDSSGANVLTF. V gene TRBV12-2 combines with J gene TRBJ2-6; TRBD1 was called by the table and not checked on the DNA. TRBV12-2 is tagged as a pseudogene. CDR3 length equals 16 residues.